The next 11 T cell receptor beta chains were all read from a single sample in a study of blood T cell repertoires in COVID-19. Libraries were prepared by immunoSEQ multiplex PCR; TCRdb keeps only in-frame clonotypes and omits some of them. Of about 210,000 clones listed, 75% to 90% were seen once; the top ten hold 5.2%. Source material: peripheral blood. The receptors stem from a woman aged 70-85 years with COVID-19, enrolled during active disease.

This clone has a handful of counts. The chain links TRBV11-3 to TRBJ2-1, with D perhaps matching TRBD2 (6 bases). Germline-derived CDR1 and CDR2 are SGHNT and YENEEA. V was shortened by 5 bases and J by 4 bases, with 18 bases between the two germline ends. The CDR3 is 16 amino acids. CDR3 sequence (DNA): TGTGCCAGCAGCCAAGAACTGGGCGGGGAATACAATGAGCAGTTCTTC. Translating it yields CASSQELGGEYNEQFF.

DNA of the CDR3: TGTGCCAGTAGTATAGCCCCAGGGGCACTGTTTTTT. It codes for CASSIAPGALFF. The V call is TRBV19, the J call TRBJ1-4; TRBD1 is a possible D gene (6 bases). CDR3 size: 12 residues. V dropped 1 base and J dropped 13 bases, with 10 bases sitting between them. Germline V gene data show CDR1 as LNHDA and CDR2 as SQIVND (reference sequence).

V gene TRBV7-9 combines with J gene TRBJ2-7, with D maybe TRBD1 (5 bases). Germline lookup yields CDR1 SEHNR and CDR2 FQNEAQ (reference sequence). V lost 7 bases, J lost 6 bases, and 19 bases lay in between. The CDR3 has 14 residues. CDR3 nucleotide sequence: TGTGCCAGCATCATTGACAGTGGCGTTGGCGAGCAGTACTTC. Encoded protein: CASIIDSGVGEQYF.

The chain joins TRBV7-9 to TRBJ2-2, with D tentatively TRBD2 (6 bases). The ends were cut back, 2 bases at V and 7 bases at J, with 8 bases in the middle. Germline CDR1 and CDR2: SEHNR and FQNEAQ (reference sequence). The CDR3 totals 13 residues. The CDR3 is CASSLQGGGELFF. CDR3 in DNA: TGTGCCAGCAGCTTACAGGGAGGCGGGGAGCTGTTTTTT.

In DNA, the CDR3 is TGCGCCAGCAGCTTGCAACCTGGGGCGATCCAGAACACCGGGGAGCTGTTTTTT. Translated, it gives CASSLQPGAIQNTGELFF. The chain uses TRBV5-1 and TRBJ2-2; a weak D match, TRBD1 (5 bases). Per the germline V gene, CDR1 is SGHRS and CDR2 is YFSETQ. The V and J ends lost 1 base and 1 base respectively, with 17 bases between them. The CDR3 length is 18 residues.

The CDR3 region has the DNA TGTGCCAGCTCCGAAGCCGCGGCGAATTCACCCCTCCACTTT. This codes for CASSEAAANSPLHF. The rearrangement uses TRBV18 and TRBJ1-6; D ambiguous. V was trimmed by 6 bases and J by 7 bases, leaving 13 bases between them. This CDR3 is 14 amino acids long. Germline V gene lookup returns CDR1 KGHSH and CDR2 LQKENI.

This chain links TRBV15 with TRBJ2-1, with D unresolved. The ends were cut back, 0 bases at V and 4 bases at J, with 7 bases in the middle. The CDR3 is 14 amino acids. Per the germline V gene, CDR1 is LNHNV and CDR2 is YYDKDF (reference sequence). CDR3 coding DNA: TGTGCCACCAGCAGAGACGGTACGTACAATGAGCAGTTCTTC. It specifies CATSRDGTYNEQFF.

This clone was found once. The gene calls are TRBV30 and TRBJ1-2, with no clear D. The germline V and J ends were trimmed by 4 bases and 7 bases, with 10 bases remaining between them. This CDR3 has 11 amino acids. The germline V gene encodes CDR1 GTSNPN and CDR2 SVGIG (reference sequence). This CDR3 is CAWTGSGGYTF. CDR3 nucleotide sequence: TGTGCCTGGACAGGCTCCGGTGGCTACACCTTC.

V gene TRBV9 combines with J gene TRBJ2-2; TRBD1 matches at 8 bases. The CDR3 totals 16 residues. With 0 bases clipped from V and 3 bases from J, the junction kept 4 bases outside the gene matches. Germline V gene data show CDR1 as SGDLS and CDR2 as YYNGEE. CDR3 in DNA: TGTGCCAGCAGCGTAGGAGGGACAGGTTACACCGGGGAGCTGTTTTTT. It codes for CASSVGGTGYTGELFF. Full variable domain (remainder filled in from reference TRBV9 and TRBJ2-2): DSGVTQTPKHLITATGQRVTLRCSPRSGDLSVYWYQQSLDQGLQFLIQYYNGEERAKGNILERFSAQQFPDLHSELNLSSLELGDSALYFCASSVGGTGYTGELFFGEGSRLTVL.

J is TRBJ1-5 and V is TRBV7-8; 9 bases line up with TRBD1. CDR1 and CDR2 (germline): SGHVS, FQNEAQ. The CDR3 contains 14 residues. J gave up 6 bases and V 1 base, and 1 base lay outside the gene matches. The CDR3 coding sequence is TGTGCCAGCAGCTTAGGGACAGGGGTTCAGCCCCAGCATTTT. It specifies CASSLGTGVQPQHF.

DNA for the CDR3: TGTGCCAGCAGCAGGCGGGAGTCCTACAATGAGCAGTTCTTC. As protein: CASSRRESYNEQFF. The V and J genes are TRBV7-8 and TRBJ2-1; 7 nucleotides align to TRBD2. V dropped 5 bases and J dropped 1; count of bases not matched to a gene: 2. Germline values: CDR1 SGHVS, CDR2 FQNEAQ. This CDR3 comprises 14 residues. Based on the CDR3 plus reference TRBV7-8 and TRBJ2-1, the full variable domain is GAGVSQSPRYKVAKRGQDVALRCDPISGHVSLFWYQQALGQGPEFLTYFQNEAQLDKSGLPSDRFFAERPEGSVSTLKIQRTQQEDSAVYLCASSRRESYNEQFFGPGTRLTVL.